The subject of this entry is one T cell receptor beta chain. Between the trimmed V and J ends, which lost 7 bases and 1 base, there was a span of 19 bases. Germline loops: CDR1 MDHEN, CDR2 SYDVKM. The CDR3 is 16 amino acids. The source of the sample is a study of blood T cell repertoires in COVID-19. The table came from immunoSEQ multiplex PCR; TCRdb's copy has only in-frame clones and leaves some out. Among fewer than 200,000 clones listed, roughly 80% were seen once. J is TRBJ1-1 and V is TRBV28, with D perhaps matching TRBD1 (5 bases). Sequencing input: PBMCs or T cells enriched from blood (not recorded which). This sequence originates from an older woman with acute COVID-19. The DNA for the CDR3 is TGTGCCAGCAACCCACCAGGGTCAGCGGGGAACACTGAAGCTTTCTTT. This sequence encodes CASNPPGSAGNTEAFF.